Below are 32 T cell receptor beta chains sequenced from a single sample in a study of blood T cells in healthy people across ages. A second PCR, run for about 6 to 12 cycles, used a sample-barcoded 5' primer plus a J-beta primer mix. Each CDR3 protein is one row after TCRdb ran MiXCR on the 5' RACE reads. The repertoire holds some 930,000 distinct CDR3 sequences, with almost 30% as singletons. The sample also formed part of further work on T cells of mothers and their children.

Source material: blood. Receptor source: a woman in her thirties or forties in good health.

This clonotype has ten or more counts. J is TRBJ2-1 and V is TRBV9; 8 nucleotides line up with TRBD2. V lost 0 bases to trimming and J lost 9 bases; unmatched junction nucleotides: 8. This CDR3 is 15 amino acids long. The germline gives CDR1 SGDLS, CDR2 YYNGEE. CDR3 residues: CASSVGMASGREQFF. The DNA for the CDR3 is TGTGCCAGCAGCGTAGGAATGGCTAGCGGGCGTGAGCAGTTCTTC.

About this clonotype itself: With a much larger clone just one base away, this may be a read error. This sequence joins TRBV2 and TRBJ2-4, with a tentative D call TRBD1 (5 bases). Deletions cut 8 bases from V and 13 bases from J, with 15 bases between. Germline V gene lookup returns CDR1 SNHLY and CDR2 FYNNEI. This CDR3 is 11 amino acids long. CDR3 loop: CASHLQGKQYF. For the CDR3, the DNA is TGTGCCAGCCATCTCCAGGGCAAGCAGTACTTC.

A few counts support this clonotype. This may be a read error: a much more frequent sequence differs by one nucleotide. This chain connects TRBV14 to TRBJ1-2; tentatively, D is TRBD1 (5 bases). Trimming took 0 bases from V and 8 from J, leaving 16 bases between them. There are 15 residues in the CDR3. Germline CDR1 is SGHDN and CDR2 is FVKESK. The CDR3 protein is CASSQDGAASGGYTF. CDR3 coding DNA: TGTGCCAGCAGCCAAGATGGGGCAGCCAGCGGGGGCTACACCTTC. Full variable domain (outside the CDR3, taken from reference TRBV14 and TRBJ1-2): EAGVTQFPSHSVIEKGQTVTLRCDPISGHDNLYWYRRVMGKEIKFLLHFVKESKQDESGMPNNRFLAERTGGTYSTLKVQPAELEDSGVYFCASSQDGAASGGYTFGSGTRLTVV.

The genes are TRBV14 and TRBJ1-5, with 8 positions matching TRBD1. V lost 3 bases to trimming and J lost 2 bases; unmatched junction nucleotides: 3. CDR1 SGHDN and CDR2 FVKESK come from the germline V gene. This CDR3 contains 15 residues. CDR3 residues: CASSQDRACNQPQHF. DNA for the CDR3: TGTGCCAGCAGCCAGGACAGGGCCTGCAATCAGCCCCAGCATTTT.

In this sample, this clonotype turned up a few times. The CDR3 DNA is TGTGCCATCCTCGCGGGACAGGGTTGGGGCTACACCTTC. Translating it yields CAILAGQGWGYTF. V and J are TRBV10-3 and TRBJ1-2; TRBD1 agrees at 9 bases. The CDR3 spans 13 residues. Germline lookup yields CDR1 ENHRY and CDR2 SYGVKD. V lost 8 bases and J lost 8; bases outside the gene matches: 9.

V and J are TRBV5-5 and TRBJ2-3; 7 bases map to TRBD2. V lost 6 bases and J lost 0; bases outside the gene matches: 7. Germline lookup yields CDR1 SGHKS and CDR2 YYEKEE (reference sequence). The CDR3 length is 15 residues. CDR3 nucleotide sequence: TGTGCCAGCATCCCGAGCGGGACTAGCACAGATACGCAGTATTTT. Protein: CASIPSGTSTDTQYF.

This clonotype appeared many times. J is TRBJ1-2 and V is TRBV7-2; D is uncertain. Germline V gene sequence: CDR1 SGHTA, CDR2 FQGNSA. The CDR3 is made up of 12 amino acids. Trimming shortened V by 5 bases and J by 4 bases, and 8 bases separated the two germline ends. The CDR3 region has the DNA TGTGCCAGCAGCGTGAGCGGCTATGGCTACACCTTC. Translated: CASSVSGYGYTF.

The V and J genes are TRBV19 and TRBJ1-2, with a possible D match to TRBD1 (6 bases). The germline CDR1 and CDR2 sequences are LNHDA and SQIVND (reference sequence). Trimming removed 3 bases from V and 7 bases from J, with 18 bases in between. The CDR3 has 15 amino acids. CDR3: CASSIGSNRVAGYTF. Here the CDR3 DNA reads TGTGCCAGTAGTATTGGTTCGAACAGGGTGGCTGGCTACACCTTC.

Comment on this clonotype: With a much larger clone just one base away, this may be a read error. The chain couples TRBV29-1 to TRBJ2-4; possibly TRBD1 or TRBD2 for D (5 bases each). Germline V CDR1 and CDR2: SQVTM, ANQGSEA. The CDR3 is 14 amino acids. CDR3 region: CSVKDRQPGNIQYF. CDR3 sequence (DNA): TGCAGCGTTAAAGACAGACAGCCGGGGAACATTCAGTACTTC. The full variable domain, its missing parts supplied by reference TRBV29-1 and TRBJ2-4, is SAVISQKPSRDICQRGTSLTIQCQVDSQVTMMFWYRQQPGQSLTLIATANQGSEATYESGFVIDKFPISRPNLTFSTLTVSNMSPEDSSIYLCSVKDRQPGNIQYFGAGTRLSVL.

V usage is TRBV20-1 and J usage is TRBJ1-5; D possibly corresponds to TRBD1 (5 bases). V was shortened by 6 bases and J by 6 bases, with 15 bases between the two germline ends. CDR3 size: 13 residues. The germline gives CDR1 DFQATT, CDR2 SNEGSKA (reference sequence). The CDR3: CSAPPGQGQPQHF. CDR3 DNA sequence: TGCAGTGCCCCGCCAGGACAAGGTCAGCCCCAGCATTTT.

This clonotype has a handful of counts. The CDR3 nucleotides are TGTGCCAGCAGCCCGAGGAAAGACAGGGATGAGACCCAGTACTTC. Translated, it gives CASSPRKDRDETQYF. The V gene is TRBV11-3, the J gene TRBJ2-5, with 7 bases aligning to TRBD1. The CDR3 has 15 amino acids. Germline CDR1 and CDR2: SGHNT and YENEEA. With V trimmed by 5 bases and J by 5 bases, 11 bases remained unmatched.

This clonotype turned up a few times. A much larger clone lies a single base off, so this may be a read error. The chain has TRBV27 and TRBJ2-1; no firm D call. Germline V gene sequence: CDR1 MNHEY, CDR2 SMNVEV (reference sequence). CDR3 length: 13 residues. V was trimmed by 6 bases and J by 3 bases, leaving 9 bases between them. The DNA of the CDR3 is TGTGCCAGCAGGTTCTCCAGCTACAATGAGCAGTTCTTC. Its translation is CASRFSSYNEQFF.

The CDR3 loop is CASSTTGDYGYTF. Written as DNA, the CDR3 is TGTGCCAGCAGTACGACAGGGGACTATGGCTACACCTTC. The V and J genes are TRBV12-3 or TRBV12-4 and TRBJ1-2, with 8 bases matching TRBD1. This CDR3 contains 13 residues. The ends lost 5 bases at V and 3 bases at J; junction bases unmatched: 2.

V is TRBV5-1 and J is TRBJ1-2; the D is unclear. Germline-derived CDR1 and CDR2 are SGHRS and YFSETQ. The V gene lost 0 bases and the J gene lost 1 base, with 10 bases spanning the gap. The CDR3 loop spans 15 amino acids. The CDR3 nucleotides read TGCGCCAGCAGCTTGGACTCTGCACGTAACTATGGCTACACCTTC. Its translation is CASSLDSARNYGYTF.

The CDR3: CASSLGLGALTDTQYF. DNA for the CDR3: TGCGCCAGCAGCTTGGGGCTTGGAGCGCTCACAGATACGCAGTATTTT. This chain connects TRBV5-1 to TRBJ2-3; unclear D gene. This CDR3 contains 16 residues. CDR1 SGHRS and CDR2 YFSETQ come from the germline V gene. V shed 0 bases and J shed 2 bases, with 13 bases lying between them.

This clonotype was seen many times. The V call is TRBV28, the J call TRBJ2-7; the D call may be TRBD1 or TRBD2 (6 bases each). With 6 bases removed from V and 0 bases from J, the gap between germline ends came to 18 bases. This CDR3 region has 16 residues. The germline V gene has CDR1 MDHEN and CDR2 SYDVKM. The CDR3 sequence is CASSPERTGASYEQYF. The CDR3 region has the DNA TGTGCCAGCAGCCCTGAGCGTACGGGGGCCTCCTACGAGCAGTACTTC.

This clonotype has a single count. This rearrangement joins TRBV7-2 to TRBJ2-1; TRBD1 matches at 9 bases. V trimming: 1 base; J trimming: 4 bases; junction bases outside the gene matches: 8. CDR3 length: 17 residues. CDR1 is SGHTA, CDR2 FQGNSA, per germline. Here the CDR3 reads CASSLVTGQGLYNEQFF. In DNA form, the CDR3 reads TGTGCCAGCAGCTTAGTTACAGGACAGGGGTTGTACAATGAGCAGTTCTTC.

The chain couples TRBV30 to TRBJ1-2; D unresolved. Germline V CDR1 and CDR2: GTSNPN, SVGIG (reference sequence). V was cut by 1 base and J by 3 bases, with 18 bases left in between. The CDR3 covers 16 residues. CDR3 sequence: CAWSGLWTLRDYGYTF. Written as DNA, the CDR3 is TGTGCCTGGAGTGGACTCTGGACCCTAAGGGACTATGGCTACACCTTC. Together with reference TRBV30 and TRBJ1-2, the CDR3 gives the full variable domain: SQTIHQWPATLVQPVGSPLSLECTVEGTSNPNLYWYRQAAGRGLQLLFYSVGIGQISSEVPQNLSASRPQDRQFILSSKKLLLSDSGFYLCAWSGLWTLRDYGYTFGSGTRLTVV.

In the case of this clonotype: A much bigger clone sits one base away, suggesting this may be a read error. This chain joins TRBV29-1 and TRBJ1-4; TRBD1 might be the D (6 bases). CDR3 length: 14 amino acids. From germline, CDR1 is SQVTM and CDR2 ANQGSEA. The CDR3 DNA is TGCAGCGTTGATGGGGGGGCAGCTAATGAAAAACGGTTTTTT. It yields the protein CSVDGGAANEKRFF.

Remarks on this clonotype: At one end the junction does not follow the germline gene, possibly because of a read error. V is TRBV7-6 and J is TRBJ1-1; 7 nucleotides align to TRBD1. Germline V CDR1 and CDR2: SGHVS, FNYEAQ. The CDR3 loop spans 15 amino acids. The chain's CDR3 is CASSLGPGGATEAFF. For the CDR3, the DNA is TGCGCCAGCAGCTTAGGTCCAGGGGGAGCCACTGAAGCTTTCTTT.

The V call is TRBV20-1, the J call TRBJ2-1; no reliable D call. Trimming took off 2 bases at V and 0 bases at J, with 8 bases between the two ends. Germline V gene sequence: CDR1 DFQATT, CDR2 SNEGSKA (reference sequence). This CDR3 contains 14 residues. The CDR3 nucleotides read TGCAGTGCTAGATCTAGGAGCTCCTACAATGAGCAGTTCTTC. This gives the protein CSARSRSSYNEQFF.

A few counts support this clonotype. The rearrangement joins TRBV28 to TRBJ1-6; D ambiguous. Trimming pared 5 bases from V and 13 bases from J, leaving 12 bases between. The CDR3 is made up of 12 amino acids. The germline V gene encodes CDR1 MDHEN and CDR2 SYDVKM. DNA for the CDR3: TGTGCCAGCAGTCTGCTGAGTGGGCCCCTCCACTTT. Encoded protein: CASSLLSGPLHF.

This clonotype has at least ten counts. The chain joins TRBV12-3 or TRBV12-4 to TRBJ2-5; 7 nucleotides match TRBD2. The CDR3 has 14 amino acids. With V trimmed by 3 bases and J by 1 base, 2 bases remained unmatched. In DNA, the CDR3 is TGTGCCAGCAGTTTCGGCGGGGGCCAAGAGACCCAGTACTTC. Translating gives CASSFGGGQETQYF.

The V call is TRBV7-2, the J call TRBJ1-6, with D hard to call. Trimming stripped 1 base from V and 5 bases from J, with 12 bases between. This CDR3 contains 16 residues. Per germline, CDR1 SGHTA and CDR2 FQGNSA. CDR3 nucleotide sequence: TGTGCCAGCAGCTTAGTGTACTCGGGAGATAATTCACCCCTCCACTTT. Translation: CASSLVYSGDNSPLHF.

V and J are TRBV12-3 or TRBV12-4 and TRBJ1-5; D possibly corresponds to TRBD1 (5 bases). This CDR3 comprises 15 residues. Trimming stripped 3 bases from V and 3 bases from J, with 12 bases between. The CDR3 is CASSFNQGNNQPQHF. The CDR3 bases are TGTGCCAGCAGTTTCAATCAGGGAAACAATCAGCCCCAGCATTTT.

In this sample, this clonotype turned up a few times. A much larger clone sits a single nucleotide away, making a read error possible. The chain is built from TRBV4-1 and TRBJ2-1; tentative D call: TRBD1 (6 bases). CDR1 is MGHRA, CDR2 YSYEKL, per germline. The CDR3 sequence is 14 residues long. CDR3 region: CASSPSRTANGQFF. As DNA, the CDR3 is TGCGCCAGCAGCCCGAGTCGGACAGCCAATGGGCAGTTCTTC.

The J gene is TRBJ2-3, the V gene TRBV28; 9 nucleotides match TRBD1. Germline CDR1 and CDR2: MDHEN and SYDVKM. The CDR3 sequence is 15 residues long. V lost 7 bases and J lost 2; bases outside the gene matches: 7. This chain's CDR3 is CASTTGTGNTDTQYF. CDR3 DNA: TGTGCCAGCACCACCGGGACAGGGAACACAGATACGCAGTATTTT.

This clonotype occurred many times. V usage is TRBV5-1 and J usage is TRBJ2-5; TRBD1 matches at 9 bases. The CDR3 consists of 15 residues. From germline, CDR1 is SGHRS and CDR2 YFSETQ. The ends lost 4 bases at V and 5 bases at J; junction bases unmatched: 9. The CDR3 here is CASSQIQGAGETQYF. CDR3 DNA: TGCGCCAGCAGCCAGATACAGGGGGCTGGGGAGACCCAGTACTTC. The variable domain in full, completed from reference TRBV5-1 and TRBJ2-5, reads KAGVTQTPRYLIKTRGQQVTLSCSPISGHRSVSWYQQTPGQGLQFLFEYFSETQRNKGNFPGRFSGRQFSNSRSEMNVSTLELGDSALYLCASSQIQGAGETQYFGPGTRLLVL.

The chain recombines TRBV4-2 with TRBJ2-2, with 7 bases that match TRBD2. Germline V gives CDR1 LGHNA, CDR2 YNFKEQ. This CDR3 contains 14 residues. J lost 7 bases, V lost 0 bases, and 2 bases had no gene match. The CDR3, as DNA: TGTGCCAGCAGCCAAGAGAGGACTAGCGGGGAGCTGTTTTTT. Amino acid sequence: CASSQERTSGELFF.

This clonotype was found many times. V gene TRBV5-1 combines with J gene TRBJ2-7; weak D call: TRBD2 (6 bases). The CDR3 is 14 residues long. The germline gives CDR1 SGHRS, CDR2 YFSETQ. Trimming removed 4 bases from V and 7 bases from J, with 18 bases in between. CDR3 sequence reads: CASSRGTAGDEQYF. CDR3 coding DNA: TGCGCCAGCAGCCGGGGGACCGCCGGGGATGAGCAGTACTTC.

This clonotype showed up just a few times. The gene calls are TRBV7-2 and TRBJ2-3, with 10 bases lining up with TRBD2. The CDR3 covers 17 residues. The trim removed 1 base at V and 2 bases at J, leaving 6 bases unmatched. Germline CDR1 SGHTA, CDR2 FQGNSA. CDR3 bases: TGTGCCAGCAGCTTAGTGATAGCGGGGGGAGCCACAGATACGCAGTATTTT. This codes for CASSLVIAGGATDTQYF. The complete variable domain, with remaining parts taken from reference TRBV7-2 and TRBJ2-3, reads GAGVSQSPSNKVTEKGKDVELRCDPISGHTALYWYRQSLGQGLEFLIYFQGNSAPDKSGLPSDRFSAERTGGSVSTLTIQRTQQEDSAVYLCASSLVIAGGATDTQYFGPGTRLTVL.

DNA for the CDR3: TGTGCCAGCAGCCAAGAGGGACAGGGGTACCAGCCCCAGCATTTT. This translates into CASSQEGQGYQPQHF. The V and J genes are TRBV4-2 and TRBJ1-5, with 10 bases aligning to TRBD1. The CDR3 is made up of 15 amino acids. Germline V gene data show CDR1 as LGHNA and CDR2 as YNFKEQ. V shed 0 bases and J 7 bases; nucleotides not matched to a gene: 3.